The 28 T cell receptor beta chains given below trace back to one sample, sequenced in a study of identical twins. Using its own MiXCR run on the 5' RACE reads, TCRdb lists one record per CDR3 protein. There are roughly 350,000 distinct CDR3 sequences in the sample; about 9% occur only once, and roughly 8.7% lies in the top ten. Sequencing was performed on naive T cells sorted from blood. These receptors came from a woman in her 50s in good health.

The chain combines TRBV19 with TRBJ2-1; a possible D gene is TRBD2 (6 bases). Trimming removed 3 bases from V and 4 bases from J, with 16 bases in between. The CDR3 extends over 16 amino acids. Germline CDR1 reads LNHDA; CDR2 reads SQIVND (reference sequence). The CDR3 protein is CASSIYLAIPYNEQFF. In nucleotides, the CDR3 is TGTGCCAGTAGTATTTATCTAGCGATTCCTTACAATGAGCAGTTCTTC.

This clonotype occurred a few times. The CDR3, as DNA: TGCAGCGGAATATACAATGAGCAGTTCTTC. The encoded protein is CSGIYNEQFF. This rearrangement joins TRBV29-1 to TRBJ2-1; no definite D call. The germline gives CDR1 SQVTM, CDR2 ANQGSEA. Trimming removed 7 bases at V and 4 bases at J, with 5 bases between. The CDR3 extends over 10 amino acids.

V is TRBV4-1 and J is TRBJ2-7; D gene uncertain. This CDR3 is 13 amino acids long. Trimming took 0 bases from V and 2 from J, leaving 5 bases between them. Germline V gene lookup returns CDR1 MGHRA and CDR2 YSYEKL. This CDR3 is CASSQEGTYEQYF. In nucleotides, the CDR3 is TGCGCCAGCAGCCAAGAGGGGACCTACGAGCAGTACTTC.

The chain links TRBV7-3 to TRBJ2-5, with D possibly being TRBD2 (5 bases). The CDR3 sequence is 13 residues long. Deletions cut 4 bases from V and 5 bases from J, with 11 bases between. Germline V gene data show CDR1 as SGHTA and CDR2 as FQGTGA. CDR3 DNA sequence: TGTGCCAGCAGCTCCGAGGGAAGTGAGACCCAGTACTTC. This codes for CASSSEGSETQYF.

This clonotype occurred a few times. The J gene is TRBJ2-7, the V gene TRBV28, with D maybe TRBD1 (6 bases). Trimming took 6 bases from V and 3 from J, leaving 15 bases between them. This CDR3 region has 14 residues. The germline CDR1 and CDR2 sequences are MDHEN and SYDVKM. CDR3 amino acids: CASSTDRDNYEQYV. In DNA, the CDR3 is TGTGCCAGCAGCACCGACCGGGACAACTACGAGCAGTACGTC.

The rearrangement links TRBV25-1 to TRBJ2-1, with D hard to call. Germline V gives CDR1 MGHDK, CDR2 SYGVNS. V was cut by 1 base and J by 7 bases, with 5 bases left in between. The CDR3 consists of 12 residues. CDR3 DNA sequence: TGTGCCAGCAGTGAATTTTTAAATGAGCAGTTCTTC. As protein: CASSEFLNEQFF.

J is TRBJ2-7 and V is TRBV6-1; 8 bases match TRBD2. This CDR3 comprises 14 residues. V shed 0 bases, J shed 9 bases, and the junction held 7 bases outside the gene matches. Germline CDR1 and CDR2: MNHNS and SASEGT. Written as DNA, the CDR3 is TGTGCCAGCAGTGAAGCTTCTAGCGGGTCCAGGCAGTACTTC. It is translated as CASSEASSGSRQYF.

The chain recombines TRBV6-5 with TRBJ2-7; D may be TRBD1 (6 bases). In germline, CDR1 is MNHEY, CDR2 SVGAGI. With 6 bases removed from V and 0 bases from J, the gap between germline ends came to 9 bases. The CDR3 contains 13 residues. CDR3 sequence (DNA): TGTGCCAGCAGATTACAGGGCTCCTACGAGCAGTACTTC. This sequence encodes CASRLQGSYEQYF.

This clonotype came up a few times. This chain joins TRBV7-8 and TRBJ2-7; a possible D gene is TRBD1 (5 bases). From germline, CDR1 is SGHVS and CDR2 FQNEAQ. CDR3 length equals 20 residues. The germline V and J ends were trimmed by 1 base and 2 bases, with 27 bases remaining between them. The CDR3 loop is CASSLVRYPEPRGQTYEQYF. CDR3 nucleotide sequence: TGTGCCAGCAGCTTAGTGAGGTACCCCGAACCCCGCGGACAAACCTACGAGCAGTACTTC.

The rearrangement uses TRBV13 and TRBJ2-1; 15 positions match TRBD2. This CDR3 region has 15 residues. J gave up 9 bases and V 5 bases, and 5 bases lay outside the gene matches. Looked up from germline, CDR1 is PRHDT and CDR2 is FYEKMQ (reference sequence). CDR3 DNA sequence: TGTGCCAGCAGCCCCGGACTAGCGGGAGGGGCTGAGCAGTTCTTC. Translating gives CASSPGLAGGAEQFF.

In this sample, this clonotype turned up many times. The rearrangement joins TRBV20-1 to TRBJ2-7; D is ambiguous. V was clipped by 4 bases and J by 3 bases, with 19 bases between them. Germline CDR1 is DFQATT and CDR2 is SNEGSKA (reference sequence). The CDR3 totals 15 residues. CDR3 residues: CSAIMVGSRGYEQYV. The CDR3 bases are TGCAGTGCTATAATGGTTGGCAGTAGAGGCTACGAGCAGTACGTC.

The chain couples TRBV5-1 to TRBJ2-7, with D hard to call. The CDR3 is 13 residues long. Germline V gene lookup returns CDR1 SGHRS and CDR2 YFSETQ. V gave up 3 bases and J gave up 3 bases, with 10 bases separating them. Here the CDR3 DNA reads TGCGCCAGCAGCTCAACCCGAATCTACGAGCAGTACTTC. This codes for CASSSTRIYEQYF.

This clonotype showed up just a few times. The CDR3 loop reads CASRATGSTDTQYF. CDR3 sequence (DNA): TGTGCCAGCAGAGCCACAGGGAGCACAGATACGCAGTATTTT. The genes are TRBV3-1 and TRBJ2-3; possible D gene TRBD1, 6 bases. Trimming cost V 6 bases and J 0 bases, with 10 bases left between them. This CDR3 comprises 14 residues. Germline CDR1 LGHDT, CDR2 YNNKEL (reference sequence).

This clonotype came up a few times. This chain connects TRBV5-1 to TRBJ2-3; D is unresolved. Trimming left V 0 bases short and J 0 bases short, with 11 bases between. This CDR3 has 16 residues. Germline CDR1 and CDR2: SGHRS and YFSETQ. The CDR3 is CASSLGLALSTDTQYF. CDR3 coding DNA: TGCGCCAGCAGCTTGGGTTTGGCGCTGAGCACAGATACGCAGTATTTT.

The J gene is TRBJ2-5, the V gene TRBV5-1, with 10 bases fitting TRBD2. This CDR3 region has 15 residues. Trimming cost V 4 bases and J 2 bases; bases outside gene matches: 5. Germline-derived CDR1 and CDR2 are SGHRS and YFSETQ. CDR3 DNA: TGCGCCAGCAGCGTTAGCGGGAGGTCGCAAGAGACCCAGTACTTC. Translating gives CASSVSGRSQETQYF.

The table lists this clonotype with many counts. The genes are TRBV29-1 and TRBJ2-7; D unclear. The CDR3 is made up of 11 amino acids. Trimming took off 4 bases at V and 5 bases at J, with 9 bases between the two ends. In germline, CDR1 is SQVTM, CDR2 ANQGSEA. The CDR3 loop is CSVVLADEQYF. CDR3 coding DNA: TGCAGCGTTGTACTGGCAGACGAGCAGTACTTC.

This clonotype was seen a handful of times. The chain couples TRBV5-1 to TRBJ1-2; no clear D gene. The ends were cut back, 4 bases at V and 5 bases at J, with 12 bases in the middle. The germline V gene encodes CDR1 SGHRS and CDR2 YFSETQ. There are 13 residues in the CDR3. CDR3 region: CASSPGGEYGYTF. CDR3 sequence (DNA): TGCGCCAGCAGCCCGGGCGGGGAGTATGGCTACACCTTC.

This clonotype showed up just a few times. The chain has TRBV5-1 and TRBJ2-7; D call uncertain. CDR3 size: 11 residues. CDR1 is SGHRS and CDR2 is YFSETQ in the germline V gene. The ends were cut back, 4 bases at V and 5 bases at J, with 7 bases in the middle. DNA of the CDR3: TGCGCCAGCAGCCCCCGGGACGAGCAGTACGTC. Protein sequence: CASSPRDEQYV.

This clonotype was picked up many times. The rearrangement uses TRBV12-3 or TRBV12-4 and TRBJ1-5; D is possibly TRBD1 (5 bases). V lost 3 bases and J 9 bases, leaving 18 bases between the germline ends. The CDR3 totals 15 residues. The CDR3 DNA reads as TGTGCCAGCAGTTTCGGGTGGGGGGTGGAGGCGCCCCAGCATTTT. Translation gives CASSFGWGVEAPQHF.

This clonotype showed up just a few times. The genes are TRBV27 and TRBJ2-4, with 7 nucleotides matching TRBD2. V lost 1 base, J lost 7 bases, and 7 bases stayed unmatched. The CDR3 spans 15 residues. Germline V CDR1 and CDR2: MNHEY, SMNVEV (reference sequence). The CDR3 DNA follows: TGTGCCAGCAGTTTATTCAACAGGCGGGGGAACATTCAGTACTTC. This encodes CASSLFNRRGNIQYF.

V gene TRBV6-4 combines with J gene TRBJ2-2; maybe TRBD2 (6 bases). Trimming stripped 6 bases from V and 4 bases from J, with 15 bases between. Germline V gives CDR1 MRHNA, CDR2 SNTAGT. The CDR3 has 15 residues. DNA for the CDR3: TGTGCCAGCAGCGCGAACCCGGGACTCACCGGGGAGCTGTTTTTT. The encoded protein is CASSANPGLTGELFF.

The rearrangement joins TRBV5-1 to TRBJ2-7; D remains unclear. The CDR3 is made up of 14 amino acids. Germline V gives CDR1 SGHRS, CDR2 YFSETQ. The V end lost 3 bases, the J end lost 1 base, and 11 bases lay between the germline ends. The CDR3 sequence is CASSWQDPSYEQYV. The CDR3 region has the DNA TGCGCCAGCAGCTGGCAGGATCCTTCCTACGAGCAGTACGTC.

This clonotype has a count of ten or more. The chain carries TRBV11-2 and TRBJ1-2, with TRBD1 as a possible D gene (5 bases). CDR3 length: 12 amino acids. The germline V gene encodes CDR1 SGHAT and CDR2 FQNNGV. Trimming stripped 4 bases from V and 5 bases from J, with 8 bases between. Here the CDR3 DNA reads TGTGCCAGCAGCTCCAGGGTGTATGGCTACACCTTC. Amino acids: CASSSRVYGYTF. Full variable domain (remainder filled in from reference TRBV11-2 and TRBJ1-2): EAGVAQSPRYKIIEKRQSVAFWCNPISGHATLYWYQQILGQGPKLLIQFQNNGVVDDSQLPKDRFSAERLKGVDSTLKIQPAKLEDSAVYLCASSSRVYGYTFGSGTRLTVV.

J is TRBJ1-1 and V is TRBV29-1; TRBD1 is a possible D gene (5 bases). The germline gives CDR1 SQVTM, CDR2 ANQGSEA. Trimming cost V 7 bases and J 9 bases, with 12 bases left between them. The CDR3 runs to 10 residues. The CDR3 DNA is TGCAGCGCCCAGGGAATACAAGCTTTCTTT. Residues: CSAQGIQAFF. The full variable domain, rest sourced from reference TRBV29-1 and TRBJ1-1, is SAVISQKPSRDICQRGTSLTIQCQVDSQVTMMFWYRQQPGQSLTLIATANQGSEATYESGFVIDKFPISRPNLTFSTLTVSNMSPEDSSIYLCSAQGIQAFFGQGTRLTVV.

The genes are TRBV9 and TRBJ2-1; TRBD2 aligns across 9 bases. V lost 0 bases to trimming and J lost 8 bases; unmatched junction nucleotides: 6. CDR3 size: 15 residues. Germline CDR1 reads SGDLS; CDR2 reads YYNGEE. The CDR3 region has the DNA TGTGCCAGCAGCGTAGCTGGGACTAGCTCCCATGAGCAGTTCTTC. Translating it yields CASSVAGTSSHEQFF.

The gene calls are TRBV29-1 and TRBJ1-1; TRBD1 matches at 7 bases. V was pared by 6 bases and J by 8 bases, with 15 bases of the junction left unmatched. CDR3 size: 14 residues. Germline lookup yields CDR1 SQVTM and CDR2 ANQGSEA. As DNA, the CDR3 is TGCAGCGTCTCAGGAGGGACAGCCACGAACGAAGCTTTCTTT. It codes for CSVSGGTATNEAFF.

This clonotype was counted ten times or more. The gene calls are TRBV4-1 and TRBJ1-2; TRBD1 aligns across 8 bases. The CDR3 contains 15 residues. The V gene end was trimmed by 1 base and the J gene end by 3 bases; junction bases not matched to a gene: 4. The germline gives CDR1 MGHRA, CDR2 YSYEKL. CDR3 region: CASSQVAGGDYGYTF. CDR3 in DNA: TGCGCCAGCAGCCAAGTTGCAGGGGGCGACTATGGCTACACCTTC.

This clonotype was detected many times. The V call is TRBV10-3, the J call TRBJ2-2; 8 nucleotides line up with TRBD2. With 0 bases clipped from V and 5 bases from J, the junction kept 5 bases outside the gene matches. CDR3 size: 16 residues. Germline V gene data show CDR1 as ENHRY and CDR2 as SYGVKD. In nucleotides, the CDR3 is TGTGCCATCAGTGAGTCTCCCAGCGGGAGTACCGGGGAGCTGTTTTTT. This gives the protein CAISESPSGSTGELFF.